Each of the 6 T cell receptor beta chains below was sequenced from the same sample in a study of shared clonotypes between healthy human individuals. Sequencing was performed with immunoSEQ multiplex PCR; in TCRdb, only in-frame clones are kept and a portion is missing. The data contain approximately 2.1 million clones, more than 85% of them singletons. The sequencing sample was made of naive CD4+ T cells from PBMCs. As to subset: CD45RA+ positively selected. These receptors all stem from a man younger than 35 in good health. Some clones in this sample may be carry-over from other donors' samples.

The chain couples TRBV19 to TRBJ1-5; tentative D call: TRBD1 (5 bases). CDR1 and CDR2 from the germline V gene are LNHDA and SQIVND (reference sequence). The CDR3 length is 12 residues. V lost 5 bases and J lost 9, with 11 bases in between. The DNA of the CDR3 is TGTGCCAGTAGTCTGGGGACTAGGCCCCAGCATTTT. Translating gives CASSLGTRPQHF.

This clone was observed once. The chain couples TRBV11-2 to TRBJ2-3; perhaps TRBD2 as D (5 bases). In germline, CDR1 is SGHAT, CDR2 FQNNGV. The V end lost 5 bases, the J end lost 2 bases, and 8 bases lay between the germline ends. The CDR3 loop spans 13 amino acids. The CDR3 sequence: CASSETNTDTQYF. CDR3 nucleotide sequence: TGTGCCAGCAGCGAGACTAACACAGATACGCAGTATTTT. Filled out from reference TRBV11-2 and TRBJ2-3, the complete variable domain reads EAGVAQSPRYKIIEKRQSVAFWCNPISGHATLYWYQQILGQGPKLLIQFQNNGVVDDSQLPKDRFSAERLKGVDSTLKIQPAKLEDSAVYLCASSETNTDTQYFGPGTRLTVL.

The chain's CDR3 is CASSLSWQGRAGELFF. CDR3 sequence (DNA): TGTGCCAGCAGTTTATCGTGGCAGGGAAGGGCCGGGGAGCTGTTTTTT. The rearrangement joins TRBV27 to TRBJ2-2; D perhaps matches TRBD1 (5 bases). The ends were cut back, 0 bases at V and 6 bases at J, with 14 bases in the middle. Per the germline V gene, CDR1 is MNHEY and CDR2 is SMNVEV (reference sequence). CDR3 length equals 16 residues.

CDR3 DNA sequence: TGTGCCAGCAGGGCCGGGACAGGGGCGTTACAGGCTGGGGCCAACGTCCTGACTTTC. It specifies CASRAGTGALQAGANVLTF. V gene TRBV11-1 combines with J gene TRBJ2-6; 10 nucleotides line up with TRBD1. Germline trimming cut 6 bases from V and 2 bases from J; bases unmatched to any gene: 13. Germline assignment: CDR1 SGHAT and CDR2 FQDESV (reference sequence). The CDR3 runs to 19 residues. The whole variable domain, remainder taken from reference TRBV11-1 and TRBJ2-6, is EAEVAQSPRYKITEKSQAVAFWCDPISGHATLYWYRQILGQGPELLVQFQDESVVDDSQLPKDRFSAERLKGVDSTLKIQPAELGDSAMYLCASRAGTGALQAGANVLTFGAGSRLTVL.

This sequence joins TRBV5-4 and TRBJ2-3; tentative D call: TRBD2 (5 bases). Germline V gives CDR1 SGHNT, CDR2 YYREEE (reference sequence). This CDR3 has 14 amino acids. The V end was cut by 4 bases, the J end by 4 bases, with 13 bases between. The CDR3 bases are TGTGCCAGCAGCCGAGGGCCGGGCGCAGATACGCAGTATTTT. The encoded protein is CASSRGPGADTQYF. Full variable domain (remainder filled in from reference TRBV5-4 and TRBJ2-3): ETGVTQSPTHLIKTRGQQVTLRCSSQSGHNTVSWYQQALGQGPQFIFQYYREEENGRGNFPPRFSGLQFPNYSSELNVNALELDDSALYLCASSRGPGADTQYFGPGTRLTVL.

V is TRBV5-1 and J is TRBJ1-4; a possible D gene is TRBD1 (6 bases). CDR1 is SGHRS and CDR2 is YFSETQ in the germline V gene. The CDR3 loop spans 15 amino acids. The V end was cut by 1 base, the J end by 6 bases, with 13 bases between. CDR3 nucleotide sequence: TGCGCCAGCAGCTTGTTCTCGGCAGGGGATGAAAAACTGTTTTTT. Translated: CASSLFSAGDEKLFF.